Described below is a single T cell receptor beta chain sequence and its context. V lost 4 bases, J lost 0 bases, and 12 bases lay in between. Germline V lookup: CDR1 WNHNN, CDR2 SYGVQD (reference sequence). The CDR3 runs to 15 residues. Libraries were prepared by immunoSEQ multiplex PCR; TCRdb keeps only in-frame clonotypes and omits some of them. The sample carries about 160,000 clones, about nine tenths recorded once. This entry is derived from a study of blood T cell repertoires in COVID-19. Overall study: Researchers got acute and convalescent COVID-19 samples from the United States, Italy and Spain.

This chain links TRBV10-1 with TRBJ1-1; possible D gene TRBD1, 5 bases. Specimen: peripheral blood. This TCR was sampled from a young man with acute or convalescent COVID-19. The CDR3 loop reads CASSVAGGMNTEAFF. For the CDR3, the DNA is TGCGCCAGCAGTGTGGCGGGGGGGATGAACACTGAAGCTTTCTTT.